A single sample is the source of the 32 T cell receptor beta chains below, sequenced in a study of blood T cell repertoires in COVID-19. The protocol was immunoSEQ multiplex PCR, while the TCRdb copy is restricted to in-frame clones and leaves out a portion. Among 150,000 to 180,000 clones listed, about 80% were seen once. Sequenced input: peripheral blood. Every receptor here comes from a woman between 55 and 75 years old with acute or convalescent COVID-19.

The chain uses TRBV9 and TRBJ1-1; 8 nucleotides match TRBD1. Per germline, CDR1 SGDLS and CDR2 YYNGEE. The CDR3 has 14 residues. The V gene end was trimmed by 4 bases and the J gene end by 5 bases; junction bases not matched to a gene: 7. The chain's CDR3 is CASSPGTGLTEAFF. The CDR3 region has the DNA TGTGCCAGCAGCCCCGGGACAGGTTTAACTGAAGCTTTCTTT.

The chain recombines TRBV2 with TRBJ1-6, with 11 positions matching TRBD1. Trimming removed 6 bases from V and 10 bases from J; junction bases left unmatched: 5. The CDR3 is made up of 14 amino acids. Germline CDR1 and CDR2: SNHLY and FYNNEI. The CDR3 is CASSAGQGESPLHF. CDR3 DNA sequence: TGTGCCAGCAGCGCGGGACAGGGGGAATCACCCCTCCACTTT.

V and J are TRBV19 and TRBJ1-5; D possibly corresponds to TRBD1 (5 bases). V gave up 4 bases and J gave up 0 bases, with 19 bases separating them. The CDR3 has 18 residues. The germline CDR1 and CDR2 sequences are LNHDA and SQIVND (reference sequence). The CDR3 DNA sequence: TGTGCCAGTAGTAGGGGACTGGCCGGTGGGATTAGCAATCAGCCCCAGCATTTT. This encodes CASSRGLAGGISNQPQHF. The variable domain in full, completed from reference TRBV19 and TRBJ1-5, reads DGGITQSPKYLFRKEGQNVTLSCEQNLNHDAMYWYRQDPGQGLRLIYYSQIVNDFQKGDIAEGYSVSREKKESFPLTVTSAQKNPTAFYLCASSRGLAGGISNQPQHFGDGTRLSIL.

The chain combines TRBV5-1 with TRBJ2-2; 9 bases are shared with TRBD1. Germline loops: CDR1 SGHRS, CDR2 YFSETQ. The junction had 11 bases not matched to a gene; V was cut back by 0 bases and J by 5 bases. This CDR3 contains 18 residues. DNA of the CDR3: TGCGCCAGCAGCTTGGAGGGGACAGGGCTCCAAGGGACCGGGGAGCTGTTTTTT. Residues: CASSLEGTGLQGTGELFF.

The chain has TRBV18 and TRBJ1-1, with D possibly matching TRBD1 (6 bases). The CDR3 has 15 amino acids. Trimming took 3 bases from V and 1 from J, leaving 12 bases between them. Germline V lookup: CDR1 KGHSH, CDR2 LQKENI. CDR3: CASSPGQNTNTEAFF. The CDR3 bases are TGTGCCAGCTCACCTGGACAGAACACGAACACTGAAGCTTTCTTT.

The rearrangement joins TRBV4-1 to TRBJ1-6; D is possibly TRBD1 (6 bases). Germline CDR1 is MGHRA and CDR2 is YSYEKL. CDR3 length equals 17 residues. V lost 1 base to trimming and J lost 5 bases, with 15 bases between them. The CDR3 sequence: CASSQVLPGHNNSPLHF. CDR3 coding DNA: TGCGCCAGCAGCCAAGTCTTACCGGGACACAATAATTCACCCCTCCACTTT.

V is TRBV6-6 and J is TRBJ1-5, with TRBD1 as a possible D gene (6 bases). The germline V gene has CDR1 MNHNY and CDR2 SVGAGI (reference sequence). The V end was cut by 6 bases, the J end by 5 bases, with 17 bases between. CDR3 length: 15 amino acids. The CDR3 region is CASSFPRDKDQPQHF. CDR3 DNA: TGTGCCAGCAGCTTCCCCCGGGACAAAGATCAGCCCCAGCATTTT.

The chain employs TRBV9 and TRBJ2-3; tentatively, D is TRBD2 (7 bases). Germline-derived CDR1 and CDR2 are SGDLS and YYNGEE. CDR3 length: 14 amino acids. The V end lost 2 bases, the J end lost 6 bases, and 13 bases lay between the germline ends. The CDR3 DNA reads TGTGCCAGCAGCGTCGGGGGGCCCTGGGATACGCAGTATTTT. This codes for CASSVGGPWDTQYF.

The rearrangement joins TRBV7-9 to TRBJ2-7; 8 nucleotides align to TRBD1. CDR1 and CDR2 (germline): SEHNR, FQNEAQ (reference sequence). CDR3 length equals 12 residues. V lost 4 bases, J lost 6 bases, and 2 bases stayed unmatched. In DNA form, the CDR3 reads TGTGCCAGCAGCTGGACAGGGCTCGAGCAGTACGTC. Protein product: CASSWTGLEQYV.

J is TRBJ1-1 and V is TRBV10-3; D unclear. The CDR3 consists of 13 residues. Germline V gene lookup returns CDR1 ENHRY and CDR2 SYGVKD. The V end was cut by 8 bases, the J end by 4 bases, with 14 bases between. The CDR3: CAIAEITPTEAFF. In DNA, the CDR3 is TGTGCCATCGCCGAGATTACTCCCACTGAAGCTTTCTTT.

The chain links TRBV5-1 to TRBJ2-3; 9 bases are a match to TRBD2. This CDR3 is 17 amino acids long. CDR1 SGHRS and CDR2 YFSETQ come from the germline V gene. The V gene end was trimmed by 1 base and the J gene end by 4 bases; junction bases not matched to a gene: 10. In nucleotides, the CDR3 is TGCGCCAGCAGCTTGCCCGCGGCTAGCGGGGCGGCAGATACGCAGTATTTT. Protein sequence: CASSLPAASGAADTQYF. Together with reference TRBV5-1 and TRBJ2-3, the CDR3 gives the full variable domain: KAGVTQTPRYLIKTRGQQVTLSCSPISGHRSVSWYQQTPGQGLQFLFEYFSETQRNKGNFPGRFSGRQFSNSRSEMNVSTLELGDSALYLCASSLPAASGAADTQYFGPGTRLTVL.

The chain uses TRBV20-1 and TRBJ1-4, with D possibly being TRBD1 (5 bases). V was cut by 3 bases and J by 7 bases, with 15 bases left in between. The CDR3 is 14 residues long. In germline, CDR1 is DFQATT, CDR2 SNEGSKA (reference sequence). The CDR3 sequence is CSASMTATSEKLFF. CDR3 coding DNA: TGCAGTGCTAGTATGACAGCGACGAGTGAAAAACTGTTTTTT.

This chain joins TRBV19 and TRBJ1-5; no firm D call. Germline loops: CDR1 LNHDA, CDR2 SQIVND (reference sequence). The CDR3 has 14 residues. Trimming took 8 bases from V and 9 from J, leaving 20 bases between them. The CDR3 protein is CASQNSGPILPQHF. In DNA, the CDR3 is TGTGCCAGTCAAAACAGCGGCCCAATCTTGCCCCAGCATTTT.

This chain joins TRBV3-1 (or the pseudogene TRBV3-2) and TRBJ2-5; 9 bases match TRBD1. Germline CDR1 and CDR2: LGHDT and YNNKEL (reference sequence). The CDR3 loop spans 15 amino acids. V shed 3 bases, J shed 7 bases, and the junction held 9 bases outside the gene matches. The CDR3 DNA reads TGTGCCAGCAGCCAGAGTACAGGGGGCTTCGGGACCCAGTACTTC. This sequence encodes CASSQSTGGFGTQYF.

The V call is TRBV9, the J call TRBJ1-2; tentative D call: TRBD1 (6 bases). Germline CDR1 and CDR2: SGDLS and YYNGEE. This CDR3 is 13 amino acids long. The V end lost 7 bases, the J end lost 7 bases, and 17 bases lay between the germline ends. Here the CDR3 reads CASVGQGLIGYTF. The CDR3 DNA follows: TGTGCCAGCGTTGGGCAGGGGCTTATTGGCTACACCTTC.

The chain uses TRBV19 and TRBJ1-5; TRBD1 matches at 8 bases. There are 16 residues in the CDR3. The V gene's germline CDR1 is LNHDA and CDR2 SQIVND (reference sequence). J gave up 0 bases and V 3 bases, and 4 bases lay outside the gene matches. CDR3 amino acids: CASSIGTGYSNQPQHF. The CDR3, as DNA: TGTGCCAGTAGTATTGGGACAGGTTATAGCAATCAGCCCCAGCATTTT. The variable domain in full, completed from reference TRBV19 and TRBJ1-5, reads DGGITQSPKYLFRKEGQNVTLSCEQNLNHDAMYWYRQDPGQGLRLIYYSQIVNDFQKGDIAEGYSVSREKKESFPLTVTSAQKNPTAFYLCASSIGTGYSNQPQHFGDGTRLSIL.

V usage is TRBV23-1 and J usage is TRBJ2-1; no reliable D call. TRBV23-1 is an ORF; its function is uncertain. The CDR3 runs 12 residues. V was pared by 4 bases and J by 6 bases, with 7 bases between. CDR3 protein: CASSPSVNEQFF. CDR3 nucleotide sequence: TGCGCCAGCAGTCCCAGCGTCAATGAGCAGTTCTTC.

The CDR3: CASSVGGTNEKLFF. The CDR3 bases are TGTGCCAGCAGCGTGGGGGGGACTAATGAAAAACTGTTTTTT. The V gene is TRBV9, the J gene TRBJ1-4; TRBD1 is a possible D gene (5 bases). The germline gives CDR1 SGDLS, CDR2 YYNGEE. V lost 2 bases, J lost 2 bases, and 7 bases lay in between. CDR3 length: 14 residues.

The rearrangement links TRBV19 to TRBJ2-2; perhaps TRBD2 as D (5 bases). Trimming shortened V by 5 bases and J by 5 bases, and 15 bases separated the two germline ends. The CDR3 runs to 15 residues. The germline V gene encodes CDR1 LNHDA and CDR2 SQIVND (reference sequence). CDR3 loop: CASSLSGRGTGELFF. CDR3 DNA: TGTGCCAGTAGTCTCAGTGGAAGAGGGACCGGGGAGCTGTTTTTT.

The chain employs TRBV7-9 and TRBJ2-7, with D possibly matching TRBD1 (6 bases). Germline V gene sequence: CDR1 SEHNR, CDR2 FQNEAQ (reference sequence). The CDR3 is 15 residues long. V was cut by 1 base and J by 2 bases, with 12 bases left in between. The CDR3 DNA follows: TGTGCCAGCAGCTTAGGGGGGCCGCTCCCCTACGAGCAGTACTTC. Translation: CASSLGGPLPYEQYF. The variable domain in full, with the rest retrieved from reference TRBV7-9 and TRBJ2-7, is DTGVSQNPRHKITKRGQNVTFRCDPISEHNRLYWYRQTLGQGPEFLTYFQNEAQLEKSRLLSDRFSAERPKGSFSTLEIQRTEQGDSAMYLCASSLGGPLPYEQYFGPGTRLTVT.

To note about this clone: Other DNA sequences in the sample encode the same CDR3. This chain uses TRBV18 with TRBJ2-7, with 7 bases identical to TRBD1. With V trimmed by 2 bases and J by 2 bases, 0 bases remained unmatched. The CDR3 contains 13 residues. CDR1 is KGHSH, CDR2 LQKENI, per germline. The CDR3 sequence is CASSPDRAYEQYF. The CDR3 bases are TGTGCCAGCTCACCAGACAGGGCCTACGAGCAGTACTTC.

J is TRBJ1-1 and V is TRBV5-1; 12 nucleotides align to TRBD1. The CDR3 consists of 18 residues. Per the germline V gene, CDR1 is SGHRS and CDR2 is YFSETQ. The junction had 9 bases not matched to a gene; V was cut back by 2 bases and J by 1 base. CDR3 in DNA: TGCGCCAGCAGCTTCTCCCGGGACAGGGGGCTCGCGAACACTGAAGCTTTCTTT. As protein: CASSFSRDRGLANTEAFF.

V and J are TRBV6-1 and TRBJ1-3; D is unresolved. Trimming removed 0 bases at V and 4 bases at J, with 10 bases between. The CDR3 consists of 15 residues. Per germline, CDR1 MNHNS and CDR2 SASEGT. The CDR3 spells CASSEAPGPGNTIYF. DNA of the CDR3: TGTGCCAGCAGTGAAGCGCCTGGGCCCGGAAACACCATATATTTT.

The chain carries TRBV11-3 and TRBJ2-3, with 14 positions matching TRBD2. Germline CDR1 is SGHNT and CDR2 is YENEEA. CDR3 length equals 17 residues. With V trimmed by 2 bases and J by 5 bases, 6 bases remained unmatched. CDR3 in amino acids: CASSLLGTSGGRDTQYF. CDR3 DNA sequence: TGTGCCAGCAGCTTACTCGGGACTAGCGGGGGCCGAGATACGCAGTATTTT.

J is TRBJ1-6 and V is TRBV3-1 (or the pseudogene TRBV3-2); TRBD1 matches 8 bases. CDR3 length: 14 amino acids. Trimming took 1 base from V and 7 from J; bases not matched to a gene: 0. Germline-derived CDR1 and CDR2 are LGHDT and YNNKEL (reference sequence). This CDR3 reads CASSQGQGNSPLHF. As DNA, the CDR3 is TGTGCCAGCAGCCAAGGACAGGGGAATTCACCCCTCCACTTT.

CDR3 DNA: TGTGCCAGTAAAAGACTAGCGGGGGCCTCGTCATACAATGAGCAGTTCTTC. This sequence encodes CASKRLAGASSYNEQFF. V usage is TRBV19 and J usage is TRBJ2-1; TRBD2 matches at 12 bases. Per the germline V gene, CDR1 is LNHDA and CDR2 is SQIVND (reference sequence). With 7 bases clipped from V and 4 bases from J, the junction kept 11 bases outside the gene matches. The length of the CDR3 is 17 residues. The full variable domain, completed using reference TRBV19 and TRBJ2-1, is DGGITQSPKYLFRKEGQNVTLSCEQNLNHDAMYWYRQDPGQGLRLIYYSQIVNDFQKGDIAEGYSVSREKKESFPLTVTSAQKNPTAFYLCASKRLAGASSYNEQFFGPGTRLTVL.

In its sample, this clone was seen once. The CDR3 protein is CASSFTTGSSGNTIYF. The CDR3 DNA is TGTGCCAGCAGCTTCACCACAGGGAGCTCTGGAAACACCATATATTTT. The chain links TRBV7-8 to TRBJ1-3, with D maybe TRBD1 (6 bases). This CDR3 has 16 amino acids. Germline loops: CDR1 SGHVS, CDR2 FQNEAQ. Trimming left V 3 bases short and J 0 bases short, with 12 bases between.

The chain employs TRBV7-3 and TRBJ2-5; TRBD2 might be the D (6 bases). CDR3 size: 14 residues. Trimming shortened V by 3 bases and J by 1 base, and 9 bases separated the two germline ends. CDR1 SGHTA and CDR2 FQGTGA come from the germline V gene. This chain's CDR3 is CASSLGGLQETQYF. DNA of the CDR3: TGTGCCAGCAGCTTGGGAGGCCTCCAAGAGACCCAGTACTTC.

V is TRBV10-3 and J is TRBJ2-1, with D hard to call. The CDR3 length is 15 residues. Germline V gene sequence: CDR1 ENHRY, CDR2 SYGVKD. The V end lost 3 bases, the J end lost 4 bases, and 13 bases lay between the germline ends. The CDR3 nucleotides read TGTGCCATCAGTGACGATTCCAGGCATTACAATGAGCAGTTCTTC. It is translated as CAISDDSRHYNEQFF.

The chain has TRBV5-4 and TRBJ2-7; D might be TRBD2 (6 bases). This CDR3 is built from 15 residues. Germline V gene lookup returns CDR1 SGHNT and CDR2 YYREEE (reference sequence). Trimming removed 4 bases from V and 7 bases from J, with 21 bases in between. The DNA of the CDR3 is TGTGCCAGCAGCCAGGCGGGGACCACGGCGAAAGAGCAGTACTTC. Amino acids: CASSQAGTTAKEQYF.

The chain is built from TRBV5-4 and TRBJ1-1; D is unresolved. CDR1 is SGHNT and CDR2 is YYREEE in the germline V gene (reference sequence). There are 13 residues in the CDR3. V lost 4 bases, J lost 2 bases, and 9 bases lay in between. CDR3 in amino acids: CASSRTPNTEAFF. In DNA, the CDR3 is TGTGCCAGCAGCCGTACACCTAACACTGAAGCTTTCTTT.

The chain joins TRBV27 to TRBJ1-5; D ambiguous. This CDR3 spans 14 amino acids. The V gene lost 8 bases and the J gene lost 0 bases, with 11 bases spanning the gap. Germline CDR1 is MNHEY and CDR2 is SMNVEV (reference sequence). The CDR3 protein is CASQEAYSNQPQHF. In nucleotides, the CDR3 is TGTGCCAGCCAGGAAGCCTATAGCAATCAGCCCCAGCATTTT.